These 11 T cell receptor beta chains were all obtained from the same sample, sequenced in a study of prognosis after radiotherapy for stage I lung cancer. Template was genomic DNA; TCR beta CDR3 amplified in two multiplex PCR rounds. Primers specific to each TRBV and TRBJ gene drove first-round PCR. Via MiXCR, TCRdb re-called the multiplex PCR reads, giving one row per CDR3 protein. Here the sample spans approximately 16,000 distinct CDR3 sequences, roughly 30% being singletons. The sequences come from PBMCs, collected before or after stereotactic body radiation therapy (not recorded which). All receptors derive from a donor of 50 years or more with non-small cell lung cancer.

This clonotype was seen repeatedly, ten times or more. V gene TRBV5-4 combines with J gene TRBJ1-2, with TRBD1 identical over 7 bases. Trimming took 0 bases from V and 3 from J; bases not matched to a gene: 2. Germline-derived CDR1 and CDR2 are SGHNT and YYREEE (reference sequence). The CDR3 is 14 amino acids. CDR3 nucleotide sequence: TGTGCCAGCAGCTTGGCCAGGGGGGACTATGGCTACACCTTC. This gives the protein CASSLARGDYGYTF.

This clonotype was recorded many times. The chain has TRBV7-8 and TRBJ1-5, with D possibly matching TRBD1 (6 bases). V was shortened by 1 base and J by 2 bases, with 9 bases between the two germline ends. Germline CDR1 SGHVS, CDR2 FQNEAQ. This CDR3 has 15 residues. CDR3 residues: CASSLGAGGNQPQHF. CDR3 coding DNA: TGTGCCAGCAGCTTAGGGGCAGGGGGCAATCAGCCCCAGCATTTT.

The sample holds many counts of this clonotype. V usage is TRBV6-4 and J usage is TRBJ2-2; possible D gene TRBD2, 5 bases. Germline assignment: CDR1 MRHNA and CDR2 SNTAGT. The CDR3 loop spans 14 amino acids. V was trimmed by 0 bases and J by 5 bases, leaving 7 bases between them. CDR3 bases: TGTGCCAGCAGTGACTCGTGGGAGACCGGGGAGCTGTTTTTT. This gives the protein CASSDSWETGELFF.

This clonotype has only one observation. The V and J genes are TRBV2 and TRBJ2-2, with D tentatively TRBD1 (5 bases). V was clipped by 4 bases and J by 10 bases, with 13 bases between them. The CDR3 is 13 residues long. Germline V gene sequence: CDR1 SNHLY, CDR2 FYNNEI. The DNA of the CDR3 is TGTGCCAGCAGTGGAATTGGGGCCGTGGAGCTGTTTTTT. Its translation: CASSGIGAVELFF.

The CDR3 DNA follows: TGCAGTGCTAGGGTGGGGGGGTTGAGCTACGAGCAGTACTTC. Translated, it gives CSARVGGLSYEQYF. The rearrangement uses TRBV20-1 and TRBJ2-7, with 7 nucleotides matching TRBD2. The V gene end was trimmed by 3 bases and the J gene end by 3 bases; junction bases not matched to a gene: 8. Germline V gene lookup returns CDR1 DFQATT and CDR2 SNEGSKA (reference sequence). The CDR3 loop spans 14 amino acids.

In its sample, this clonotype was seen many times. The chain couples TRBV20-1 to TRBJ2-7, with D perhaps matching TRBD2 (6 bases). This CDR3 contains 14 residues. The V gene's germline CDR1 is DFQATT and CDR2 SNEGSKA (reference sequence). V was clipped by 0 bases and J by 4 bases, with 13 bases between them. The CDR3 region has the DNA TGCAGTGCTAGAGATCTGGCGGGAAAGTACGAGCAGTACTTC. This sequence encodes CSARDLAGKYEQYF.

In this sample, this clonotype turned up many times. The germline gene is not matched at one end of the junction; a read error may be the cause. The genes are TRBV11-3 and TRBJ2-1, with D possibly being TRBD1 or TRBD2 (5 bases each). The germline CDR1 and CDR2 sequences are SGHNT and YENEEA. This CDR3 comprises 15 residues. The CDR3 here is CASSLDGGNYDEQFF. In DNA, the CDR3 is TGTGCCAGCAGCTTAGATGGGGGAAACTACGATGAGCAGTTCTTC.

This clonotype appeared many times. The chain links TRBV18 to TRBJ1-5, with D possibly being TRBD1 (5 bases). CDR3 length: 15 amino acids. Germline-derived CDR1 and CDR2 are KGHSH and LQKENI. Deletions cut 2 bases from V and 2 bases from J, with 10 bases between. DNA of the CDR3: TGTGCCAGCTCACCAGGTTCACAGGGCAATCAGCCCCAGCATTTT. Encoded protein: CASSPGSQGNQPQHF.

CDR3: CASRKGSRLRSSGNTIYF. DNA for the CDR3: TGTGCCAGCAGGAAAGGGAGCAGATTACGAAGCTCTGGAAACACCATATATTTT. This chain joins TRBV28 and TRBJ1-3, with unresolved D. V shed 6 bases and J shed 0 bases, with 21 bases lying between them. The CDR3 runs 18 residues. Per the germline V gene, CDR1 is MDHEN and CDR2 is SYDVKM.

In this sample, this clonotype turned up many times. The chain is built from TRBV7-9 and TRBJ1-1; D not certain. Germline V CDR1 and CDR2: SEHNR, FQNEAQ (reference sequence). CDR3 size: 13 residues. V gave up 4 bases and J gave up 1 base, with 7 bases separating them. CDR3 in amino acids: CASSSPGNTEAFF. As DNA, the CDR3 is TGTGCCAGCAGCTCTCCAGGGAACACTGAAGCTTTCTTT.

The V gene is TRBV7-2, the J gene TRBJ2-7, with TRBD1 as a possible D gene (6 bases). The germline V gene encodes CDR1 SGHTA and CDR2 FQGNSA. The ends were cut back, 1 base at V and 3 bases at J, with 19 bases in the middle. This CDR3 has 17 residues. DNA of the CDR3: TGTGCCAGCAGCTTAGACGGACCTGGGACAACGAGCTACGAGCAGTACTTC. Protein product: CASSLDGPGTTSYEQYF.